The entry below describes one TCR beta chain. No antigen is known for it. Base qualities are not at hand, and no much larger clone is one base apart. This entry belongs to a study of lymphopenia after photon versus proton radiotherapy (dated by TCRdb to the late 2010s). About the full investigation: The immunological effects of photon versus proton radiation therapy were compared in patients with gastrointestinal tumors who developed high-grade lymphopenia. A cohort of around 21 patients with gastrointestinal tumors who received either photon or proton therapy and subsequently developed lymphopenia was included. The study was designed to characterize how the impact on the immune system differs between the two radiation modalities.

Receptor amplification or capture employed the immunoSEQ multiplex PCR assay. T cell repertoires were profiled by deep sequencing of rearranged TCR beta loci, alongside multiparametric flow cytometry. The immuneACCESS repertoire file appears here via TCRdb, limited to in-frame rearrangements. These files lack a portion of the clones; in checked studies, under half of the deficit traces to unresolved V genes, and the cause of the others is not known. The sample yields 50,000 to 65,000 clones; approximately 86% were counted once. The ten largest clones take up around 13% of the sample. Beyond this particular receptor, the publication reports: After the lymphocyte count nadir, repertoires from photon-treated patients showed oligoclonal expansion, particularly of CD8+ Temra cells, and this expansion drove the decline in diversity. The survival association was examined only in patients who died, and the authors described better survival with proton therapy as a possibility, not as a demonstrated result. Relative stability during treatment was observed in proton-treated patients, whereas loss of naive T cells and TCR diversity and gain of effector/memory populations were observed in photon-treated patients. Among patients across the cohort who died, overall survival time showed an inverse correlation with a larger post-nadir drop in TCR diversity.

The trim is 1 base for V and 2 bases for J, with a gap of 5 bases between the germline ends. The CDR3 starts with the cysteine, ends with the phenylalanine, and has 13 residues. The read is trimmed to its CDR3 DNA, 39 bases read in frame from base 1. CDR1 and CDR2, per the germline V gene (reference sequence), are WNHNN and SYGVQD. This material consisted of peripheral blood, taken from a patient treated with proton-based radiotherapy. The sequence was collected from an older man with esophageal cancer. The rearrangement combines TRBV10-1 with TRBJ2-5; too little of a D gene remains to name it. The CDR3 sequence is CASSEFGQETQYF. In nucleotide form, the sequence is TGCGCCAGCAGTGAGTTCGGGCAAGAGACCCAGTACTTC.